A single sample is the source of the 27 T cell receptor beta chains below, sequenced in a study of immune cell composition in non-small cell lung cancer. Assay used: immunoSEQ multiplex PCR; TCRdb lists only in-frame clones, some missing. In the table there are about 7,600 clones, about 73% of which are singletons. The sequenced material came from lung tumor tissue. The receptors originated from a human donor with non-small cell lung cancer.

With respect to this clone: Other DNA sequences in this specimen translate into the identical CDR3. J is TRBJ1-3 and V is TRBV5-4; the D is unclear. V was cut by 4 bases and J by 2 bases, with 16 bases left in between. The CDR3 covers 16 residues. Germline assignment: CDR1 SGHNT and CDR2 YYREEE (reference sequence). CDR3 protein: CASSQDGPRAGNTIYF. CDR3 bases: TGTGCCAGCAGCCAAGATGGACCTCGAGCTGGAAACACCATATATTTT.

This clone was detected only a few times. The genes are TRBV28 and TRBJ2-1; no clear D. Per the germline V gene, CDR1 is MDHEN and CDR2 is SYDVKM. V was cut by 6 bases and J by 6 bases, with 12 bases left in between. The CDR3 sequence is 13 residues long. CDR3 residues: CASRNRVGNEQFF. The CDR3, as DNA: TGTGCCAGCAGAAACCGGGTGGGCAATGAGCAGTTCTTC.

This chain joins TRBV6-5 and TRBJ2-7; tentative D call: TRBD1 (6 bases). Deletions cut 5 bases from V and 6 bases from J, with 17 bases between. The CDR3 extends over 14 amino acids. Per germline, CDR1 MNHEY and CDR2 SVGAGI. CDR3 sequence reads: CASSEVPGEGEQYF. The DNA for the CDR3 is TGTGCCAGCAGTGAAGTACCAGGGGAAGGCGAGCAGTACTTC.

This clone was counted between two and nine times. The chain joins TRBV11-3 to TRBJ1-3; D is perhaps TRBD1 (5 bases). The CDR3 contains 14 residues. Per the germline V gene, CDR1 is SGHNT and CDR2 is YENEEA. V lost 1 base and J 7 bases, leaving 11 bases between the germline ends. CDR3 coding DNA: TGTGCCAGCAGCTTAGGGGGGGAAGGGAACACCATATATTTT. This translates into CASSLGGEGNTIYF.

The chain couples TRBV5-1 to TRBJ2-5, with 7 nucleotides matching TRBD1. This CDR3 contains 16 residues. The germline V gene encodes CDR1 SGHRS and CDR2 YFSETQ. The junction had 6 bases not matched to a gene; V was cut back by 0 bases and J by 1 base. Here the CDR3 DNA reads TGCGCCAGCAGCTTGGCCAAAGGGACAGTCCAAGAGACCCAGTACTTC. This sequence encodes CASSLAKGTVQETQYF.

The rearrangement links TRBV4-3 to TRBJ2-3, with a weak D call TRBD2 (5 bases). Trimming stripped 1 base from V and 4 bases from J, with 6 bases between. Germline CDR1 reads LGHNA; CDR2 reads YSLEER. The CDR3 is 13 residues long. The CDR3 region is CASSQVGADTQYF. The DNA of the CDR3 is TGCGCCAGCAGCCAAGTCGGGGCAGATACGCAGTATTTT.

The rearrangement joins TRBV7-2 to TRBJ2-7; perhaps D is TRBD1 or TRBD2 (6 bases each). V was shortened by 6 bases and J by 5 bases, with 17 bases between the two germline ends. Germline V gene lookup returns CDR1 SGHTA and CDR2 FQGNSA. The CDR3 sequence is 14 residues long. CDR3 sequence: CASSAPGAYNEQYF. CDR3 nucleotides: TGTGCCAGCAGTGCCCCGGGGGCATATAACGAGCAGTACTTC. Full variable domain (outside the CDR3, taken from reference TRBV7-2 and TRBJ2-7): GAGVSQSPSNKVTEKGKDVELRCDPISGHTALYWYRQSLGQGLEFLIYFQGNSAPDKSGLPSDRFSAERTGGSVSTLTIQRTQQEDSAVYLCASSAPGAYNEQYFGPGTRLTVT.

V and J are TRBV7-2 and TRBJ1-6; 12 bases align to TRBD1. Germline CDR1 and CDR2: SGHTA and FQGNSA. V was pared by 3 bases and J by 16 bases, with 7 bases of the junction left unmatched. The CDR3 is made up of 14 amino acids. As DNA, the CDR3 is TGTGCCAGCAGCTTCCGGGACAGGGGGCGCGGGCTCCACTTT. The encoded protein is CASSFRDRGRGLHF.

This chain connects TRBV27 to TRBJ1-1, with a weak D call TRBD1 (5 bases). Germline V gives CDR1 MNHEY, CDR2 SMNVEV (reference sequence). V was trimmed by 3 bases and J by 0 bases, leaving 8 bases between them. This CDR3 comprises 14 residues. CDR3 bases: TGTGCCAGCAGTTTGGACATCCTGAACACTGAAGCTTTCTTT. It is translated as CASSLDILNTEAFF.

This clone was recorded a few times. The chain joins TRBV6-5 to TRBJ1-6; D is uncertain. The CDR3 contains 12 residues. The germline CDR1 and CDR2 sequences are MNHEY and SVGAGI. V was pared by 5 bases and J by 9 bases, with 8 bases between. The CDR3 here is CASSQRGSPLHF. The CDR3 DNA sequence: TGTGCCAGCAGTCAAAGAGGTTCACCCCTCCACTTT.

The chain has TRBV18 and TRBJ1-2, with a tentative D call TRBD1 (6 bases). In germline, CDR1 is KGHSH, CDR2 LQKENI. V lost 6 bases, J lost 4 bases, and 21 bases lay in between. The CDR3 loop spans 16 amino acids. CDR3 sequence (DNA): TGTGCCAGCTCGCCCTCGGGACAAAGCGATATCTATGGCTACACCTTC. The encoded protein is CASSPSGQSDIYGYTF.

V gene TRBV7-9 combines with J gene TRBJ2-2; D is uncertain. CDR3 length equals 12 residues. V lost 3 bases and J 6 bases, leaving 5 bases between the germline ends. CDR1 and CDR2 (germline): SEHNR, FQNEAQ (reference sequence). The CDR3 DNA reads as TGTGCCAGCAGCTTGGACGCCGGGGAGCTGTTTTTT. This encodes CASSLDAGELFF.

This clone was recorded a few times. The gene calls are TRBV7-2 and TRBJ2-1, with TRBD2 matching over 10 bases. Germline V lookup: CDR1 SGHTA, CDR2 FQGNSA. The CDR3 has 19 residues. J lost 1 base, V lost 5 bases, and 14 bases had no gene match. CDR3 bases: TGTGCCAGCAGCCCAAGCGGGGGGGCCGGCGGTGTGTCCTACAATGAGCAGTTCTTC. Its translation: CASSPSGGAGGVSYNEQFF.

J is TRBJ2-1 and V is TRBV7-2; TRBD2 agrees at 8 bases. The CDR3 is made up of 15 amino acids. Germline V gene lookup returns CDR1 SGHTA and CDR2 FQGNSA. J lost 6 bases, V lost 5 bases, and 9 bases had no gene match. DNA of the CDR3: TGTGCCAGCAGCGCGTCGGGGGGGCGTGTCAATGAGCAGTTCTTC. It encodes CASSASGGRVNEQFF. Combining the CDR3 with reference TRBV7-2 and TRBJ2-1 gives the whole variable domain GAGVSQSPSNKVTEKGKDVELRCDPISGHTALYWYRQSLGQGLEFLIYFQGNSAPDKSGLPSDRFSAERTGGSVSTLTIQRTQQEDSAVYLCASSASGGRVNEQFFGPGTRLTVL.

This rearrangement joins TRBV7-3 to TRBJ2-7; the D call may be TRBD1 or TRBD2 (5 bases each). The V gene's germline CDR1 is SGHTA and CDR2 FQGTGA. The ends were cut back, 2 bases at V and 3 bases at J, with 11 bases in the middle. This CDR3 spans 14 amino acids. The CDR3 DNA reads TGTGCCAGCAGCTTAGCCTCAGGGAGCTACGAGCAGTACTTC. Encoded protein: CASSLASGSYEQYF.

The V gene is TRBV5-4, the J gene TRBJ2-7, with a weak D call TRBD1 (6 bases). V dropped 2 bases and J dropped 1 base, with 13 bases sitting between them. Per germline, CDR1 SGHNT and CDR2 YYREEE (reference sequence). The CDR3 length is 15 residues. The CDR3 coding sequence is TGTGCCAGCAGCTTAGCAGGACAGCGTTCCTACGAGCAGTACTTC. Amino acids: CASSLAGQRSYEQYF.

The chain recombines TRBV7-2 with TRBJ1-5; tentatively, D is TRBD1 (5 bases). The CDR3 consists of 15 residues. CDR1 SGHTA and CDR2 FQGNSA come from the germline V gene. V shed 5 bases and J shed 4 bases, with 15 bases lying between them. The CDR3 DNA is TGTGCCAGCAGCCCCGGGGGGGGTTGGAATCAGCCCCAGCATTTT. It translates to CASSPGGGWNQPQHF.

The chain has TRBV7-2 and TRBJ2-3, with D unresolved. The CDR3 is 14 residues long. With 1 base removed from V and 4 bases from J, the gap between germline ends came to 9 bases. CDR1 is SGHTA, CDR2 FQGNSA, per germline. The CDR3 bases are TGTGCCAGCAGCTTAGAAAGGGCCGCAGATACGCAGTATTTT. It encodes CASSLERAADTQYF.

V gene TRBV28 combines with J gene TRBJ1-5; TRBD1 might be the D (5 bases). This CDR3 comprises 14 residues. CDR1 and CDR2 from the germline V gene are MDHEN and SYDVKM. The V end was cut by 4 bases, the J end by 4 bases, with 11 bases between. CDR3 sequence: CASSSQGVNQPQHF. DNA for the CDR3: TGTGCCAGCAGTTCACAAGGGGTAAATCAGCCCCAGCATTTT.

V and J are TRBV11-2 and TRBJ1-3; D not certain. The V end was cut by 6 bases, the J end by 0 bases, with 9 bases between. The CDR3 is made up of 14 amino acids. Looked up from germline, CDR1 is SGHAT and CDR2 is FQNNGV. CDR3 coding DNA: TGTGCCAGCAGGAGGGAACTCTCTGGAAACACCATATATTTT. Translation: CASRRELSGNTIYF.

The rearrangement joins TRBV7-8 to TRBJ1-3; TRBD1 is a possible D gene (6 bases). CDR1 and CDR2 from the germline V gene are SGHVS and FQNEAQ. Trimming stripped 3 bases from V and 6 bases from J, with 12 bases between. The CDR3 sequence is 14 residues long. The CDR3 region is CASSFGRGENTIYF. CDR3 in DNA: TGTGCCAGCAGCTTTGGCAGGGGTGAAAACACCATATATTTT.

The rearrangement uses TRBV6-6 and TRBJ2-1; a weak D match, TRBD1 (6 bases). This CDR3 spans 15 amino acids. Trimming shortened V by 6 bases and J by 0 bases, and 12 bases separated the two germline ends. Germline CDR1 is MNHNY and CDR2 is SVGAGI (reference sequence). The CDR3 DNA reads TGTGCCAGCAGGCGAGGACAGAGCTCCTACAATGAGCAGTTCTTC. This gives the protein CASRRGQSSYNEQFF.

With respect to this clone: The germline gene is not matched at one end of the junction; a read error may be the cause. The rearrangement links TRBV7-7 to TRBJ2-2; 7 bases line up with TRBD1. CDR3 length: 14 amino acids. In germline, CDR1 is SSHAT, CDR2 FNYEAQ (reference sequence). CDR3 nucleotide sequence: TGTGCTAGCAGCTTCGACAGGGTCTCCGGGGAGCTGTTTTTT. Amino acids: CASSFDRVSGELFF.

This chain links TRBV11-2 with TRBJ1-4, with D unclear. The germline gives CDR1 SGHAT, CDR2 FQNNGV. CDR3 length equals 17 residues. V shed 1 base and J shed 0 bases, with 12 bases lying between them. CDR3: CASSLVGWAATNEKLFF. The CDR3, as DNA: TGTGCCAGCAGCTTAGTCGGGTGGGCTGCAACTAATGAAAAACTGTTTTTT.

V usage is TRBV30 and J usage is TRBJ1-6, with 9 positions matching TRBD1. V lost 0 bases to trimming and J lost 7 bases; unmatched junction nucleotides: 4. The V gene's germline CDR1 is GTSNPN and CDR2 SVGIG (reference sequence). The CDR3 length is 15 residues. For the CDR3, the DNA is TGTGCCTGGAGTGTCGACAGGGGGTGGAATTCACCCCTCCACTTT. Amino acids: CAWSVDRGWNSPLHF. Full variable domain (rest looked up from reference TRBV30 and TRBJ1-6): SQTIHQWPATLVQPVGSPLSLECTVEGTSNPNLYWYRQAAGRGLQLLFYSVGIGQISSEVPQNLSASRPQDRQFILSSKKLLLSDSGFYLCAWSVDRGWNSPLHFGNGTRLTVT.

The chain recombines TRBV7-9 with TRBJ2-7; the match to TRBD1 covers 7 bases. CDR1 is SEHNR, CDR2 FQNEAQ, per germline (reference sequence). This CDR3 region has 13 residues. J gave up 5 bases and V 6 bases, and 7 bases lay outside the gene matches. CDR3 nucleotides: TGTGCCAGCAGGCGACAGGGAAGCGACGAGCAGTACTTC. It yields the protein CASRRQGSDEQYF.

The chain uses TRBV6-5 and TRBJ1-2; TRBD1 matches 9 bases. The CDR3 sequence is 14 residues long. The germline V gene has CDR1 MNHEY and CDR2 SVGAGI. Losses at the gene ends were 5 bases for V and 6 bases for J; bases not matched to a gene: 7. DNA of the CDR3: TGTGCCAGCAGTAACTACAGGGGGCAGGATGGCTACACCTTC. Residues: CASSNYRGQDGYTF.